The 25 T cell receptor beta chains listed next were all sequenced from one sample in a study of T-cell reconstitution after alpha-beta-depleted transplantation in children. A library of TCRbeta sequences, prepared with unique molecular identifiers, was generated. TCRdb processed the PCR reads anew with MiXCR; each CDR3 protein has one entry. The sample has about 1,000,000 distinct CDR3 sequences, roughly 29% seen once. Sequencing used PBMCs, mostly from graft donor cells, obtained 360 days after TCRalphabeta/CD19-depleted stem cell transplant. The origin of the receptors is a boy younger than two who had a stem cell transplant for SCID, so the T cells may come from the graft donor.

The chain links TRBV6-5 to TRBJ1-6; D is unclear. Trimming cost V 0 bases and J 0 bases, with 9 bases left between them. There are 17 residues in the CDR3. Germline V CDR1 and CDR2: MNHEY, SVGAGI. The CDR3 protein is CASSYSGLGSYNSPLHF. CDR3 nucleotide sequence: TGTGCCAGCAGTTACTCCGGCCTGGGCTCCTATAATTCACCCCTCCACTTT.

V usage is TRBV18 and J usage is TRBJ2-5; D possibly matches TRBD1 or TRBD2 (7 bases each). CDR1 KGHSH and CDR2 LQKENI come from the germline V gene. V was trimmed by 3 bases and J by 3 bases, leaving 14 bases between them. CDR3 size: 15 residues. The CDR3 protein is CASSPYPGGEETQYF. As DNA, the CDR3 is TGTGCCAGCTCACCCTACCCAGGGGGGGAAGAGACCCAGTACTTC.

This clonotype was detected only a few times. The chain is built from TRBV5-1 and TRBJ1-1; TRBD1 might be the D (6 bases). Trimming left V 5 bases short and J 6 bases short, with 14 bases between. In germline, CDR1 is SGHRS, CDR2 YFSETQ. The CDR3 is made up of 13 amino acids. CDR3 loop: CASSLTGMPEAFF. Written as DNA, the CDR3 is TGCGCCAGCAGTCTAACAGGGATGCCTGAAGCTTTCTTT.

This clonotype was recorded a few times. The genes are TRBV29-1 and TRBJ2-1; D is undetermined. Trimming stripped 0 bases from V and 0 bases from J, with 18 bases between. CDR1 and CDR2 (germline): SQVTM, ANQGSEA. The CDR3 totals 18 residues. The chain's CDR3 is CSVEDRVLGRSSYNEQFF. DNA of the CDR3: TGCAGCGTTGAAGATCGGGTGTTGGGCAGGTCCTCCTACAATGAGCAGTTCTTC.

In this sample, this clonotype turned up a few times. The rearrangement links TRBV28 to TRBJ2-3; 11 positions match TRBD2. The CDR3 loop spans 15 amino acids. With V trimmed by 3 bases and J by 5 bases, 4 bases remained unmatched. Germline V gives CDR1 MDHEN, CDR2 SYDVKM. The CDR3 loop reads CASSLGTSGIDTQYF. In DNA form, the CDR3 reads TGTGCCAGCAGTTTGGGGACTAGCGGTATAGATACGCAGTATTTT.

The chain has TRBV20-1 and TRBJ2-5, with 9 bases lining up with TRBD1. This CDR3 is built from 18 residues. Germline CDR1 reads DFQATT; CDR2 reads SNEGSKA (reference sequence). Unmatched junction bases numbered 28, after V lost 6 bases and J lost 11 bases. The chain's CDR3 is CSARDSQSGQGDLRSQYF. CDR3 coding DNA: TGCAGTGCACGCGACTCCCAGTCGGGACAGGGTGACCTAAGGTCACAGTACTTC.

This clonotype showed up just a few times. The rearrangement joins TRBV20-1 to TRBJ1-1; the D is unclear. The V gene's germline CDR1 is DFQATT and CDR2 SNEGSKA (reference sequence). Deletions cut 0 bases from V and 3 bases from J, with 5 bases between. The length of the CDR3 is 12 residues. The CDR3 DNA follows: TGCAGTGCTAGAGAGACCCACACTGAAGCTTTCTTT. Residues: CSARETHTEAFF.

The V gene is TRBV5-1, the J gene TRBJ2-1; TRBD2 matches at 10 bases. V was pared by 4 bases and J by 10 bases, with 11 bases of the junction left unmatched. From germline, CDR1 is SGHRS and CDR2 YFSETQ. The CDR3 runs to 15 residues. Written as DNA, the CDR3 is TGCGCCAGCAGCCCCGAACTAGCGGGGCGTGGCGAGCAGTTCTTC. This translates into CASSPELAGRGEQFF.

The rearrangement links TRBV20-1 to TRBJ1-1; D may be TRBD1 (6 bases). CDR3 length: 14 amino acids. CDR1 is DFQATT and CDR2 is SNEGSKA in the germline V gene (reference sequence). V was clipped by 5 bases and J by 1 base, with 14 bases between them. DNA for the CDR3: TGCAGTGCTGGGAGGACAGTTTCGAACACTGAAGCTTTCTTT. This sequence encodes CSAGRTVSNTEAFF.

This clonotype showed up just a few times. The chain couples TRBV7-2 to TRBJ2-1; 7 bases line up with TRBD1. The trim removed 1 base at V and 4 bases at J, leaving 4 bases unmatched. CDR1 is SGHTA, CDR2 FQGNSA, per germline. This CDR3 region has 15 residues. CDR3 sequence reads: CASSLEGARYNEQFF. For the CDR3, the DNA is TGTGCCAGCAGCTTAGAGGGGGCGCGATACAATGAGCAGTTCTTC.

The gene calls are TRBV10-2 and TRBJ2-1, with TRBD2 identical over 9 bases. The V segment lost 4 bases and the J segment 6 bases; nucleotides outside the gene matches: 13. CDR1 and CDR2 from the germline V gene are WSHSY and SAAADI. The CDR3 contains 17 residues. The CDR3 sequence is CASSAYLLAGSRNEQFF. Written as DNA, the CDR3 is TGCGCCAGCAGTGCCTACCTCCTAGCGGGGAGTCGCAATGAGCAGTTCTTC.

This chain joins TRBV20-1 and TRBJ1-6, with 7 bases fitting TRBD1. From germline, CDR1 is DFQATT and CDR2 SNEGSKA (reference sequence). This CDR3 is built from 15 residues. Trimming took 1 base from V and 7 from J; bases not matched to a gene: 7. CDR3: CSARVEVTGNSPLHF. The CDR3 DNA sequence: TGCAGTGCTAGAGTGGAAGTGACAGGGAATTCACCCCTCCACTTT.

The chain employs TRBV20-1 and TRBJ1-5; D ambiguous. The CDR3 consists of 13 residues. The germline V gene has CDR1 DFQATT and CDR2 SNEGSKA (reference sequence). V lost 5 bases and J 4 bases, leaving 12 bases between the germline ends. The CDR3 reads CSALVSGNQPQHF. DNA of the CDR3: TGCAGTGCTCTAGTGTCGGGAAATCAGCCCCAGCATTTT.

The V call is TRBV2, the J call TRBJ2-3; maybe TRBD1 (5 bases). This CDR3 has 13 residues. Germline loops: CDR1 SNHLY, CDR2 FYNNEI. V gave up 4 bases and J gave up 5 bases, with 10 bases separating them. The CDR3 reads CASSGGRRDTQYF. The CDR3 nucleotides are TGTGCCAGCAGTGGGGGCCGGCGAGATACGCAGTATTTT.

This clonotype was picked up a small number of times. The chain uses TRBV24-1 and TRBJ2-1, with D hard to call. V shed 4 bases and J shed 4 bases, with 7 bases lying between them. CDR3 size: 13 residues. Per the germline V gene, CDR1 is KGHDR and CDR2 is SFDVKD. CDR3 bases: TGTGCCACCAGTGACTCGGGTTACAATGAGCAGTTCTTC. This encodes CATSDSGYNEQFF.

V is TRBV5-1 and J is TRBJ1-3; D uncertain. The V gene lost 4 bases and the J gene lost 0 bases, with 5 bases spanning the gap. This CDR3 region has 13 residues. The V gene's germline CDR1 is SGHRS and CDR2 YFSETQ. CDR3 residues: CASSVNSGNTIYF. DNA of the CDR3: TGCGCCAGCAGCGTTAACTCTGGAAACACCATATATTTT.

The chain carries TRBV6-1 and TRBJ1-5; D might be TRBD1 (5 bases). V was shortened by 7 bases and J by 9 bases, with 16 bases between the two germline ends. The CDR3 sequence is 13 residues long. CDR1 MNHNS and CDR2 SASEGT come from the germline V gene. CDR3: CASTGTRGGPQHF. The CDR3 bases are TGTGCCAGCACCGGGACGCGGGGAGGGCCCCAGCATTTT.

This clonotype was picked up a small number of times. The chain recombines TRBV9 with TRBJ1-4; 7 bases match TRBD1. This CDR3 is 15 amino acids long. The junction had 8 bases not matched to a gene; V was cut back by 4 bases and J by 5 bases. In germline, CDR1 is SGDLS, CDR2 YYNGEE. The CDR3 loop is CASSQGGTINEKLFF. CDR3 DNA: TGTGCCAGCAGCCAAGGGGGCACAATCAATGAAAAACTGTTTTTT. Complete variable domain (other parts from reference TRBV9 and TRBJ1-4): DSGVTQTPKHLITATGQRVTLRCSPRSGDLSVYWYQQSLDQGLQFLIQYYNGEERAKGNILERFSAQQFPDLHSELNLSSLELGDSALYFCASSQGGTINEKLFFGSGTQLSVL.

The V and J genes are TRBV4-1 and TRBJ2-3; D possibly corresponds to TRBD2 (7 bases). Germline CDR1 and CDR2: MGHRA and YSYEKL. The germline V and J ends were trimmed by 0 bases and 0 bases, with 22 bases remaining between them. The CDR3 has 20 amino acids. CDR3 nucleotides: TGCGCCAGCAGCCAAGAAGGGGGGGGGGCTAGCGCCCCTAGCACAGATACGCAGTATTTT. The encoded protein is CASSQEGGGASAPSTDTQYF.

In its sample, this clonotype was seen a few times. The chain joins TRBV6-2 or TRBV6-3 to TRBJ2-1; possibly TRBD1 or TRBD2 for D (7 bases each). Germline loops: CDR1 MNHEY, CDR2 SVGEGT. The CDR3 totals 17 residues. Deletions cut 6 bases from V and 6 bases from J, with 24 bases between. As DNA, the CDR3 is TGTGCCAGCAGCAGGGGGGGTGTCCGGGGCATACTCAATGAGCAGTTCTTC. Its translation: CASSRGGVRGILNEQFF.

The chain uses TRBV7-2 and TRBJ2-5; D perhaps matches TRBD1 (5 bases). V lost 2 bases and J 1 base, leaving 8 bases between the germline ends. The germline V gene has CDR1 SGHTA and CDR2 FQGNSA. This CDR3 spans 14 amino acids. CDR3 DNA: TGTGCCAGCAGCTTAATGACAGTCCAAGAGACCCAGTACTTC. It translates to CASSLMTVQETQYF.

The rearrangement uses TRBV7-9 and TRBJ1-1; D not resolved. V lost 6 bases, J lost 0 bases, and 14 bases lay in between. The CDR3 has 15 amino acids. Per germline, CDR1 SEHNR and CDR2 FQNEAQ (reference sequence). This CDR3 is CASSSGGDLNTEAFF. The CDR3 DNA sequence: TGTGCCAGCAGTTCAGGTGGGGATCTGAACACTGAAGCTTTCTTT.

This sequence joins TRBV29-1 and TRBJ2-3; 7 bases agree with TRBD1. The CDR3 contains 14 residues. The V segment lost 7 bases and the J segment 1 base; nucleotides outside the gene matches: 8. Germline CDR1 reads SQVTM; CDR2 reads ANQGSEA. The CDR3 region is CSDSRGQGTDTQYF. In DNA, the CDR3 is TGCAGCGACTCTAGGGGGCAAGGCACAGATACGCAGTATTTT.

This rearrangement joins TRBV15 to TRBJ2-3; tentative D call: TRBD1 (6 bases). Deletions cut 3 bases from V and 3 bases from J, with 13 bases between. There are 15 residues in the CDR3. Germline V gene sequence: CDR1 LNHNV, CDR2 YYDKDF (reference sequence). CDR3 in DNA: TGTGCCACCAGCAGTAGTACAGGGTTAACAGATACGCAGTATTTT. This gives the protein CATSSSTGLTDTQYF.

This clonotype occurred a few times. The chain combines TRBV20-1 with TRBJ2-7; tentatively, D is TRBD2 (6 bases). V was pared by 6 bases and J by 3 bases, with 15 bases between. CDR3 length: 13 residues. CDR1 and CDR2 (germline): DFQATT, SNEGSKA (reference sequence). DNA of the CDR3: TGCAGTGCCGCTAGATCCGGGAGCTACGAGCAGTACTTC. Translation gives CSAARSGSYEQYF.